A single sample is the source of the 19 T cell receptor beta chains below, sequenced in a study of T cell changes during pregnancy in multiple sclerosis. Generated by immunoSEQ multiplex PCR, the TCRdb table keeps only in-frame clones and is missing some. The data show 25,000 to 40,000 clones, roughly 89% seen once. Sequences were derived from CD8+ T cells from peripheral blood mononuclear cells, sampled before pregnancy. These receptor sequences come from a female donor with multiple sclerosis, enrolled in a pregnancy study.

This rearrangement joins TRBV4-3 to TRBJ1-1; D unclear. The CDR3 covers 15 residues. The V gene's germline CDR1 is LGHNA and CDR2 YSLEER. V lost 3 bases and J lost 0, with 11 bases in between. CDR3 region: CASSQIREVNTEAFF. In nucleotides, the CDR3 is TGCGCCAGCAGCCAGATTAGGGAGGTGAACACTGAAGCTTTCTTT.

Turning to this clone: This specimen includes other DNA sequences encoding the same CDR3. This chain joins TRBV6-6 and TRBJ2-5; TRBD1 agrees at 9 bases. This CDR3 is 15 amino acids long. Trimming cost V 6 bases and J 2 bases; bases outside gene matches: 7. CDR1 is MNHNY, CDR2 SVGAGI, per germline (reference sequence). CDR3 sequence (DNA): TGTGCCAGCAGCAGCGGACAGGGGCTGCAAGAGACCCAGTACTTC. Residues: CASSSGQGLQETQYF.

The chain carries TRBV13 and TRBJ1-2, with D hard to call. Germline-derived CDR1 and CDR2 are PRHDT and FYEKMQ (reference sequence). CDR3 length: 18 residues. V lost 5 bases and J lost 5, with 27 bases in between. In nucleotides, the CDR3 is TGTGCCAGCAGCCCTCTTCCACCTAGGGCAGCGGGTGATTATGGCTACACCTTC. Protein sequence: CASSPLPPRAAGDYGYTF. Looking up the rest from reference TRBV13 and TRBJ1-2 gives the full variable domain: AAGVIQSPRHLIKEKRETATLKCYPIPRHDTVYWYQQGPGQDPQFLISFYEKMQSDKGSIPDRFSAQQFSDYHSELNMSSLELGDSALYFCASSPLPPRAAGDYGYTFGSGTRLTVV.

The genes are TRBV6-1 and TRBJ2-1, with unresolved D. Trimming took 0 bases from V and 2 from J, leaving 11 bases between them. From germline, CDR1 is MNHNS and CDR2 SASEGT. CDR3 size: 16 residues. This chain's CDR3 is CASSEARYSTYNEQFF. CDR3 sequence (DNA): TGTGCCAGCAGTGAAGCTCGCTACTCAACCTACAATGAGCAGTTCTTC.

CDR3 protein: CSADLTSAQETQYF. Written as DNA, the CDR3 is TGCAGCGCTGACCTGACTAGCGCCCAAGAGACCCAGTACTTC. The rearrangement links TRBV29-1 to TRBJ2-5; 8 positions match TRBD2. The V gene's germline CDR1 is SQVTM and CDR2 ANQGSEA. V trimming: 7 bases; J trimming: 1 base; junction bases outside the gene matches: 8. This CDR3 region has 14 residues.

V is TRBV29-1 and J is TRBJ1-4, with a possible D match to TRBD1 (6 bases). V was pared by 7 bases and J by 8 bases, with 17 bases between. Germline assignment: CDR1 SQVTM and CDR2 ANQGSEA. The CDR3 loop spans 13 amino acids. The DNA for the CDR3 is TGCAGCGCGAAAGTCACAGGGTGGGAAAAACTGTTTTTT. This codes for CSAKVTGWEKLFF.

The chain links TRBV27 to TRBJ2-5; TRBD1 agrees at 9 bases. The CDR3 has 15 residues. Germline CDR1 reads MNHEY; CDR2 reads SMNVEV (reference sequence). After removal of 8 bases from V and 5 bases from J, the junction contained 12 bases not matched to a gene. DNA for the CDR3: TGTGCCAGCGGAAATACAGGGGGCGCAGGGGAGACCCAGTACTTC. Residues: CASGNTGGAGETQYF.

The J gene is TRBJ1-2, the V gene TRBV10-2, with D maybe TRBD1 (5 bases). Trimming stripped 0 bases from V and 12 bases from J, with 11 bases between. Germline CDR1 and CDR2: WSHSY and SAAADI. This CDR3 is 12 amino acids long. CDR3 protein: CASSESQGVNTF. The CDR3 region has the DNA TGCGCCAGCAGTGAGTCGCAAGGGGTCAACACCTTC.

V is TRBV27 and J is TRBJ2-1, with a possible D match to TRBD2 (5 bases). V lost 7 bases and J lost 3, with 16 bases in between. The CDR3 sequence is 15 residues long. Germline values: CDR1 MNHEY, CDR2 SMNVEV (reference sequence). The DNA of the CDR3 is TGTGCCAGCAACTCCGGGGTGGTGGGCTACAATGAGCAGTTCTTC. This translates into CASNSGVVGYNEQFF.

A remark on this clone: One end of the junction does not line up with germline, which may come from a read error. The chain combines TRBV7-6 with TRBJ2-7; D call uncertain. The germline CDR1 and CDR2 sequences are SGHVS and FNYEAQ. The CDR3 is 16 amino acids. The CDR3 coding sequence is TGTGCCAGCAGCCCCCCGACTGGTCTGAGCTCCCACGAGCAGTACTTC. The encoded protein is CASSPPTGLSSHEQYF. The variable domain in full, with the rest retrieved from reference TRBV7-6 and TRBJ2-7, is GAGVSQSPRYKVTKRGQDVALRCDPISGHVSLYWYRQALGQGPEFLTYFNYEAQQDKSGLPNDRFSAERPEGSISTLTIQRTEQRDSAMYRCASSPPTGLSSHEQYFGPGTRLTVT.

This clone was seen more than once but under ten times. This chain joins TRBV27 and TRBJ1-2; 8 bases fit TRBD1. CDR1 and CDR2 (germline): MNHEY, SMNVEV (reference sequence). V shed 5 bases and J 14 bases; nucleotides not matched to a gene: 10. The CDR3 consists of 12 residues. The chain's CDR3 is CASSTGGTFETF. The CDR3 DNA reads TGTGCCAGCAGTACAGGGGGGACGTTTGAAACCTTC.

The CDR3 nucleotides read TGTGCCAGCAGTTGGGGGGGCGTCTACGAGCAGTACTTC. This gives the protein CASSWGGVYEQYF. The chain combines TRBV27 with TRBJ2-7; D perhaps matches TRBD2 (7 bases). Per the germline V gene, CDR1 is MNHEY and CDR2 is SMNVEV (reference sequence). The ends were cut back, 4 bases at V and 3 bases at J, with 10 bases in the middle. The CDR3 length is 13 residues.

CDR3 in amino acids: CASSLLDFNEQFF. DNA of the CDR3: TGTGCCAGCAGCTTGCTAGACTTCAATGAGCAGTTCTTC. The rearrangement links TRBV5-4 to TRBJ2-1, with D hard to call. Deletions cut 1 base from V and 6 bases from J, with 8 bases between. Germline CDR1 SGHNT, CDR2 YYREEE (reference sequence). This CDR3 spans 13 amino acids.

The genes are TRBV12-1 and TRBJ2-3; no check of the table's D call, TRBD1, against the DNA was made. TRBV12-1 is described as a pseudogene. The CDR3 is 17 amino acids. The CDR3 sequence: CASSFTGTGDEADTQYF. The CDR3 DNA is TGTGCCAGCAGCTTTACCGGGACAGGTGACGAAGCAGATACGCAGTATTTT.

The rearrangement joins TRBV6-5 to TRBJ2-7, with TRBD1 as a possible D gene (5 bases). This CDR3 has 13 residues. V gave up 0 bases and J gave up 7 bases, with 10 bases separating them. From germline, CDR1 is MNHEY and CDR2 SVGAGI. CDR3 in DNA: TGTGCCAGCAGTTACTCGTTGGCAGGGGAGCAGTACTTC. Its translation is CASSYSLAGEQYF.

The CDR3 DNA reads TGTGCCAGCAGCTTAAACCCCGGGACAGCGACAGATACGCAGTATTTT. This sequence encodes CASSLNPGTATDTQYF. The chain carries TRBV7-3 and TRBJ2-3; 7 nucleotides align to TRBD1. CDR1 is SGHTA and CDR2 is FQGTGA in the germline V gene. V dropped 1 base and J dropped 3; count of bases not matched to a gene: 7. This CDR3 contains 16 residues.

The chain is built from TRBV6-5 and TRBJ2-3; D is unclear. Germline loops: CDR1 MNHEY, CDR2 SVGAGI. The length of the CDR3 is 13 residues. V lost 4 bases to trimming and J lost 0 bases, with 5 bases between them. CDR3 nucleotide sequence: TGTGCCAGCAGTTCCCTCAGCACAGATACGCAGTATTTT. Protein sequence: CASSSLSTDTQYF.

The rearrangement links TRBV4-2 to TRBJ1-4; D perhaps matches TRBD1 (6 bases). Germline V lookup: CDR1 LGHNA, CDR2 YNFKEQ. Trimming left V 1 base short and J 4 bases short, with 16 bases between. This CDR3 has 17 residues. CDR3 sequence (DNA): TGTGCCAGCAGCCAAGCGGGAGGGGGGCAAGGTAATGAAAAACTGTTTTTT. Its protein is CASSQAGGGQGNEKLFF.

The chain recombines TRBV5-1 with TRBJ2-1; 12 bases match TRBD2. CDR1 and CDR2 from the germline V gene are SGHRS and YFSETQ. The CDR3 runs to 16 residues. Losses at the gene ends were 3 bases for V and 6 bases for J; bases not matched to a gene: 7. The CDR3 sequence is CASSWTLAGGLNEQFF. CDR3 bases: TGCGCCAGCAGCTGGACACTAGCGGGGGGTCTCAATGAGCAGTTCTTC.